Sequencing of this T cell receptor (beta chain) was carried out in a study of T cells after yellow fever vaccination. This clonotype was seen only a few times. A universal primer site and UMIs were added as TCR cDNA was made by 5'RACE template switching. TCRdb processed the 5' RACE reads anew with MiXCR; each CDR3 protein has one entry. The profile shows 300,000 to 400,000 distinct CDR3 sequences, approximately 8% of them singletons. Germline V gene sequence: CDR1 SGHDT, CDR2 YYEEEE. V lost 0 bases to trimming and J lost 7 bases, with 5 bases between them. The CDR3 is made up of 12 amino acids. This TCR derives from a man aged 18 to 35 who received the YFV17D yellow fever vaccine. This sample comprised PBMCs, obtained around 45 days after the first yellow fever vaccination. The chain uses TRBV5-6 and TRBJ2-4; the D is unclear. The CDR3 reads CASSLGKNIQYF. CDR3 DNA: TGTGCCAGCAGCTTGGGGAAGAACATTCAGTACTTC.